Included here is one T cell receptor (beta chain) sequence, with context. Antigen unknown. PCR amplification relied on 60 Vbeta primers (plus 13 Jbeta primers). Data came from immunoSEQ multiplex PCR; TCRdb stores just in-frame clones and leaves some out. The table includes approximately 190,000 clones, 82% detected once. These data are taken from a study of cytomegalovirus exposure and HLA in healthy donors. Notes on the study in general: One variant, a missense change in DCLRE1C, was linked in a later analysis to TCR beta V- and J-gene trimming. Sequencing artifact likely explains a cluster of highly shared sequence variants.

V was cut by 4 bases and J by 4 bases, with 10 bases left in between. The CDR3 sequence is 13 residues long. The germline V gene encodes CDR1 MNHNY and CDR2 SVGAGI (reference sequence). This receptor was identified in a boy aged 2-9 years in good health and CMV-seronegative. Material for sequencing was PBMCs. The J gene is TRBJ1-1, the V gene TRBV6-6; D is unresolved. The CDR3 DNA reads as TGTGCCAGCAGTTTAGGCGGGGTCACTGAAGCTTTCTTT. Translating gives CASSLGGVTEAFF.